The 14 T cell receptor beta chains reported below all come from one sample, sequenced in a study of vaccination effects on CD4 cells after COVID-19. After expansion with viral peptide pools in the ViraFEST assay, antigen-specific CD4+ T cells were sequenced. It was after approximately 11 days of culture that CD4+ T cells were isolated. Nucleocapsid antibodies stayed negative before and after vaccination, showing no earlier SARS-CoV-2 infection. Sequenced by immunoSEQ multiplex PCR; TCRdb stores in-frame clones only, minus some. The sample yields 41,000 or so clones, 65% to 80% seen once. These receptors are not linked to any known antigen. This sample comprised CD4+ T cells from PBMCs cultured with HCoV-NL63 spike peptides, obtained before COVID-19 vaccination. The receptors shown here come from a human donor who received a COVID-19 vaccine.

V gene TRBV6-6 combines with J gene TRBJ1-6; 7 bases line up with TRBD1. V lost 5 bases to trimming and J lost 7 bases; unmatched junction nucleotides: 5. Germline V gene lookup returns CDR1 MNHNY and CDR2 SVGAGI (reference sequence). The CDR3 length is 14 residues. In DNA form, the CDR3 reads TGTGCCAGCAGTAGAGACAGGGCCAATTCACCCCTCCACTTT. Translating gives CASSRDRANSPLHF.

The rearrangement links TRBV30 to TRBJ1-1; D is unresolved. The CDR3 is made up of 13 amino acids. V was trimmed by 4 bases and J by 1 base, leaving 10 bases between them. CDR1 is GTSNPN, CDR2 SVGIG, per germline (reference sequence). CDR3 in DNA: TGTGCCTGGATGTGGACGGGGAACACTGAAGCTTTCTTT. Protein sequence: CAWMWTGNTEAFF.

This chain joins TRBV6-5 and TRBJ2-4, with D hard to call. CDR1 is MNHEY, CDR2 SVGAGI, per germline. The germline V and J ends were trimmed by 7 bases and 4 bases, with 11 bases remaining between them. CDR3 length: 13 amino acids. The CDR3 sequence: CASMETVKNIQYF. The DNA for the CDR3 is TGTGCCAGCATGGAGACGGTGAAAAACATTCAGTACTTC.

This clone was seen more than once but under ten times. CDR3 protein: CASSFRGNTGELFF. CDR3 in DNA: TGCGCCAGCAGCTTTCGGGGAAACACCGGGGAGCTGTTTTTT. The V call is TRBV5-1, the J call TRBJ2-2, with D maybe TRBD2 (5 bases). The CDR3 runs to 14 residues. Germline V CDR1 and CDR2: SGHRS, YFSETQ. Trimming cost V 2 bases and J 2 bases, with 7 bases left between them.

V is TRBV19 and J is TRBJ2-5; TRBD2 might be the D (5 bases). The CDR3 loop spans 13 amino acids. Germline CDR1 and CDR2: LNHDA and SQIVND (reference sequence). V gave up 6 bases and J gave up 2 bases, with 10 bases separating them. The DNA for the CDR3 is TGTGCCAGTAGAGAGAGAGGGCAAGAGACCCAGTACTTC. It is translated as CASRERGQETQYF.

V and J are TRBV15 and TRBJ2-5, with D tentatively TRBD1 (5 bases). The CDR3 is 16 amino acids. The V end was cut by 0 bases, the J end by 2 bases, with 13 bases between. Germline V gene data show CDR1 as LNHNV and CDR2 as YYDKDF (reference sequence). The CDR3 bases are TGTGCCACCAGCAGAGACGAGGACATTCTTCAAGAGACCCAGTACTTC. Translated: CATSRDEDILQETQYF.

This chain links TRBV20-1 with TRBJ1-2; D gene uncertain. The ends were cut back, 4 bases at V and 5 bases at J, with 8 bases in the middle. The CDR3 is 11 residues long. Germline assignment: CDR1 DFQATT and CDR2 SNEGSKA (reference sequence). This CDR3 is CSAKDGYGYTF. CDR3 in DNA: TGCAGTGCTAAAGACGGGTATGGCTACACCTTC.

This clone was recorded only once. J is TRBJ2-5 and V is TRBV5-1; D not resolved. The CDR3 loop spans 13 amino acids. Germline V CDR1 and CDR2: SGHRS, YFSETQ. Between the trimmed V and J ends, which lost 0 bases and 5 bases, there was a span of 8 bases. For the CDR3, the DNA is TGCGCCAGCAGCTTGGCTGCCCGGGAGACCCAGTACTTC. Amino acids: CASSLAARETQYF.

This clone was observed once. The chain couples TRBV6-4 to TRBJ2-3; TRBD2 matches 12 bases. V was pared by 4 bases and J by 2 bases, with 4 bases of the junction left unmatched. The CDR3 spans 16 residues. Looked up from germline, CDR1 is MRHNA and CDR2 is SNTAGT. DNA of the CDR3: TGTGCCAGCAGTGCCACTAGCGGGGGGCCCACAGATACGCAGTATTTT. Translation: CASSATSGGPTDTQYF.

Note on this clone: Compared with germline, one end of the junction differs, possibly owing to a read error. The chain couples TRBV4-1 to TRBJ1-1; TRBD1 might be the D (5 bases). Germline V gives CDR1 MGHRA, CDR2 YSYEKL. The CDR3 is made up of 17 amino acids. The CDR3 DNA follows: TGCGCCAGCAGCCGCCCCCAAGGAGCAGGGCCGAACGCTGAAGCTTTCTTT. Protein: CASSRPQGAGPNAEAFF.

The chain uses TRBV11-2 and TRBJ2-2; 7 bases agree with TRBD1. There are 15 residues in the CDR3. V shed 7 bases and J 5 bases; nucleotides not matched to a gene: 10. CDR1 is SGHAT, CDR2 FQNNGV, per germline. CDR3 residues: CASTTNRGRTGELFF. For the CDR3, the DNA is TGTGCCAGCACCACAAACAGGGGTAGAACCGGGGAGCTGTTTTTT. The entire variable domain, with the rest obtained from reference TRBV11-2 and TRBJ2-2, is as follows: EAGVAQSPRYKIIEKRQSVAFWCNPISGHATLYWYQQILGQGPKLLIQFQNNGVVDDSQLPKDRFSAERLKGVDSTLKIQPAKLEDSAVYLCASTTNRGRTGELFFGEGSRLTVL.

The V gene is TRBV5-5, the J gene TRBJ1-2; 7 nucleotides agree with TRBD1. There are 14 residues in the CDR3. V was pared by 4 bases and J by 5 bases, with 8 bases of the junction left unmatched. Looked up from germline, CDR1 is SGHKS and CDR2 is YYEKEE (reference sequence). CDR3 protein: CASSMDRLGYGYTF. The CDR3 nucleotides are TGTGCCAGCAGCATGGACAGGCTAGGGTATGGCTACACCTTC.

The rearrangement joins TRBV6-1 to TRBJ2-7, with a tentative D call TRBD1 (6 bases). This CDR3 has 14 amino acids. Trimming took off 3 bases at V and 5 bases at J, with 14 bases between the two ends. The V gene's germline CDR1 is MNHNS and CDR2 SASEGT. Here the CDR3 DNA reads TGTGCCAGCAGTGATGGCACAGGGCTGAACGAGCAGTACGTC. This codes for CASSDGTGLNEQYV.

The gene calls are TRBV18 and TRBJ2-3, with D perhaps matching TRBD1 or TRBD2 (5 bases each). The CDR3 length is 13 residues. Germline V gene data show CDR1 as KGHSH and CDR2 as LQKENI. V was trimmed by 9 bases and J by 4 bases, leaving 14 bases between them. As DNA, the CDR3 is TGTGCCAGTTCAGGTGGGGGTCCAGATACGCAGTATTTT. This codes for CASSGGGPDTQYF.